This is a list of T cell receptor beta chains from one sample in a study of cytomegalovirus exposure and HLA in healthy donors. Data came from immunoSEQ multiplex PCR; TCRdb stores just in-frame clones and leaves some out. Of about 64,000 clones detected, under 80% appear once; the ten largest clones hold roughly 5%. Material for sequencing was PBMCs. The receptors here all came from a male donor in good health and CMV-seropositive. Each CDR3 is given with its conserved first and last residue. The order of the fields is CDR3 protein, CDR3 DNA, clone size, J gene, V gene, D gene. The D gene is left open where the match is weak. The size field is filled for only some rows; it gives once, few, many or a size class.

CASSLRTGSGNQPQHF,TGTGCCAGCAGCTTAAGAACAGGGTCGGGCAATCAGCCCCAGCATTTT,few,TRBJ1-5,TRBV7-2,NA
CASSEVEVMNTEAFF,TGTGCCAGCAGTGAGGTTGAGGTAATGAACACTGAAGCTTTCTTT,few,TRBJ1-1,TRBV25-1,NA
CASSQGKGASEAFF,TGTGCCAGCAGCCAAGGGAAGGGAGCCAGTGAAGCTTTCTTT,NA,TRBJ1-1,TRBV4-2,NA
CASSQSGRSYGYTF,TGTGCCAGCAGCCAATCAGGGAGGAGCTATGGCTACACCTTC,NA,TRBJ1-2,TRBV14,NA
CASSLAGTGARGAFF,TGTGCCAGCAGCCTAGCCGGGACAGGGGCGCGGGGGGCTTTCTTT,NA,TRBJ1-1,TRBV11-2,TRBD1
CASSFWGRQSNGYTF,TGTGCCAGCAGCTTTTGGGGCCGGCAGAGTAATGGCTACACCTTC,NA,TRBJ1-2,TRBV5-4,NA
CAWSIRTGVYEQYF,TGTGCCTGGAGTATAAGGACAGGGGTATACGAGCAGTACTTC,NA,TRBJ2-7,TRBV30,TRBD1
CATSNRPGQGKADGYTF,TGTGCCACCAGCAACAGGCCCGGACAGGGGAAGGCCGATGGCTACACCTTC,NA,TRBJ1-2,TRBV15,TRBD1
CASSDWTGVQETQYF,TGTGCCAGCAGTGATTGGACAGGGGTCCAAGAGACCCAGTACTTC,NA,TRBJ2-5,TRBV6-1,TRBD1
CASSWEGTAYNEQFF,TGTGCCAGCAGCTGGGAGGGAACCGCGTACAATGAGCAGTTCTTC,NA,TRBJ2-1,TRBV5-5,TRBD2
CASSLFSREGYTF,TGTGCCAGCAGTTTATTTTCCAGGGAAGGCTACACCTTC,NA,TRBJ1-2,TRBV27,NA
CASSHGRTAEPTNEKLFF,TGTGCCAGCAGCCATGGAAGGACAGCCGAACCGACTAATGAAAAACTGTTTTTT,NA,TRBJ1-4,TRBV7-9,NA
CASSPTGPDSYEQYF,TGTGCCAGCTCACCGACAGGGCCAGATTCGTACGAGCAGTACTTC,once,TRBJ2-7,TRBV18,TRBD1
CASSKGQMNTEAFF,TGTGCCAGCAGTAAGGGACAGATGAACACTGAAGCTTTCTTT,NA,TRBJ1-1,TRBV28,TRBD1
CASSYARSHRGTEAFF,TGTGCCAGCAGTTACGCGAGGTCCCATCGGGGGACTGAAGCTTTCTTT,NA,TRBJ1-1,TRBV6-5,NA
CASSQDRGGAGANVLTF,TGTGCCAGCAGCCAAGACCGCGGGGGAGCTGGGGCCAACGTCCTGACTTTC,NA,TRBJ2-6,TRBV4-2,TRBD2
CASKSTGTGANVLTF,TGTGCCAGCAAATCGACAGGGACTGGGGCCAACGTCCTGACTTTC,NA,TRBJ2-6,TRBV2,TRBD1
CASSPQGAQGDYGYTF,TGCGCCAGCAGCCCCCAAGGGGCACAAGGCGACTATGGCTACACCTTC,NA,TRBJ1-2,TRBV4-1,NA
CAISELKGAGYGYTF,TGTGCCATCAGTGAGCTGAAGGGGGCTGGCTATGGCTACACCTTC,NA,TRBJ1-2,TRBV10-3,TRBD1
CASSLASDNSPLHF,TGTGCCAGCAGCTTAGCGTCCGATAATTCACCCCTCCACTTT,NA,TRBJ1-6,TRBV11-1,NA
CASSQVWGDAREKLFF,TGTGCCAGCAGCCAAGTCTGGGGGGACGCGCGAGAAAAACTGTTTTTT,NA,TRBJ1-4,TRBV4-2,NA
CASSFASHTRGSEAFF,TGTGCCAGCAGCTTTGCCTCGCACACAAGGGGGTCTGAAGCTTTCTTT,few,TRBJ1-1,TRBV7-9,NA
CATSDLVGLSYNSPLHF,TGTGCCACCAGCGATCTAGTCGGACTCTCCTATAATTCACCCCTCCACTTT,NA,TRBJ1-6,TRBV15,NA
CASSFRQGASYEQYF,TGCGCCAGCAGCTTTAGGCAGGGGGCATCCTACGAGCAGTACTTC,NA,TRBJ2-7,TRBV5-1,TRBD1
CASSLGGGRSNQPQHF,TGCGCCAGCAGCTTGGGGGGCGGCAGAAGCAATCAGCCCCAGCATTTT,once,TRBJ1-5,TRBV5-1,NA
CAIPPGKSNEKLFF,TGTGCCATCCCCCCCGGGAAGTCTAATGAAAAACTGTTTTTT,NA,TRBJ1-4,TRBV10-3,NA